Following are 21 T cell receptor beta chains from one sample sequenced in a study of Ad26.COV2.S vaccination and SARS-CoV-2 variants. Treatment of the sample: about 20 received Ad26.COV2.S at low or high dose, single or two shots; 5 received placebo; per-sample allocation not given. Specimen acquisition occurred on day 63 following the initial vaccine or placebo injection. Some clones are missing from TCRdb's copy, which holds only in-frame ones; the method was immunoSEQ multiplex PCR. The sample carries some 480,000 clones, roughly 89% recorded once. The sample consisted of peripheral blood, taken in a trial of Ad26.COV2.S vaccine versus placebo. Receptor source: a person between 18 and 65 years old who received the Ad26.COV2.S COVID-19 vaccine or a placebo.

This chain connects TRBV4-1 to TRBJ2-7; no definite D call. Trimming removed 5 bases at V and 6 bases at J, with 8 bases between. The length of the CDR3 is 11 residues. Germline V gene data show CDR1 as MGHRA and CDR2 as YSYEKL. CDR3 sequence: CASSEHGEQYF. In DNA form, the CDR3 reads TGCGCCAGCAGCGAACACGGCGAGCAGTACTTC.

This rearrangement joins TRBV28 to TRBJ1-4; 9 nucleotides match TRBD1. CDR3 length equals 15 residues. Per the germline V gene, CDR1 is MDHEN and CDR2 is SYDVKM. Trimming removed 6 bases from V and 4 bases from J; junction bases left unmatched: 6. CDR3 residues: CASRLQGAGNEKLFF. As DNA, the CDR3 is TGTGCCAGCAGATTACAGGGGGCGGGTAATGAAAAACTGTTTTTT.

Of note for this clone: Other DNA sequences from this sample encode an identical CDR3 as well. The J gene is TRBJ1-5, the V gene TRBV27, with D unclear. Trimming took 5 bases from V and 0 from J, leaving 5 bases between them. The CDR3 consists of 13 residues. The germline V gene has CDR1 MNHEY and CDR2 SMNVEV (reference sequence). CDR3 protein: CASSRVSNQPQHF. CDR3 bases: TGTGCCAGCAGTAGGGTTAGCAATCAGCCCCAGCATTTT.

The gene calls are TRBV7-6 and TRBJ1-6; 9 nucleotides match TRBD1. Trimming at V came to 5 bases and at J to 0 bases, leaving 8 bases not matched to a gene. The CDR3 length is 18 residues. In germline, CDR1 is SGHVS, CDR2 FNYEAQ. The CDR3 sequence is CASSTTGQGSSYNSPLHF. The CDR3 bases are TGTGCCAGCAGCACAACGGGACAGGGAAGCTCCTATAATTCACCCCTCCACTTT.

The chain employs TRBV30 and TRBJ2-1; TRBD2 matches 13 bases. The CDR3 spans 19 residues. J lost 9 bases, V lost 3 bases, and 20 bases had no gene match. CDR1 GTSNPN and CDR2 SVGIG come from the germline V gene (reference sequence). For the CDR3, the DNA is TGTGCCTGGAGCAACCAAACCTATAGGACTAGCGGGAGTATAGGTGAGCAGTTCTTC. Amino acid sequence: CAWSNQTYRTSGSIGEQFF.

The CDR3 DNA is TGTGCCAGCAGTTTAATGACAAATAATTCACCCCTCCACTTT. Translated: CASSLMTNNSPLHF. This chain links TRBV27 with TRBJ1-6; no clear D. This CDR3 comprises 14 residues. The germline V gene encodes CDR1 MNHEY and CDR2 SMNVEV (reference sequence). V lost 2 bases, J lost 5 bases, and 7 bases lay in between.

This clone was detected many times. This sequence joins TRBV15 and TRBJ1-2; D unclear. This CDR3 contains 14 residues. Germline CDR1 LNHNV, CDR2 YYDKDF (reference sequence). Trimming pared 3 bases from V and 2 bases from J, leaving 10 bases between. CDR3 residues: CATSSLPTNYGYTF. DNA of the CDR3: TGTGCCACCAGCAGTCTTCCCACCAACTATGGCTACACCTTC.

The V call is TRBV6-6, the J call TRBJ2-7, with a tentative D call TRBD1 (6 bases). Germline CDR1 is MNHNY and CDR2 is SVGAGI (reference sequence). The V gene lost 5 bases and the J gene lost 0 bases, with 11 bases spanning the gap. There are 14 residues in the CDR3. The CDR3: CASSEGHISYEQYF. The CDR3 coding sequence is TGTGCCAGCAGTGAGGGACACATCTCCTACGAGCAGTACTTC.

The CDR3 loop is CAWNPGQGPANEKLFF. DNA of the CDR3: TGTGCCTGGAACCCCGGACAGGGGCCGGCTAATGAAAAACTGTTTTTT. V is TRBV30 and J is TRBJ1-4; 9 nucleotides line up with TRBD1. This CDR3 region has 16 residues. CDR1 is GTSNPN and CDR2 is SVGIG in the germline V gene (reference sequence). V was pared by 4 bases and J by 3 bases, with 9 bases of the junction left unmatched.

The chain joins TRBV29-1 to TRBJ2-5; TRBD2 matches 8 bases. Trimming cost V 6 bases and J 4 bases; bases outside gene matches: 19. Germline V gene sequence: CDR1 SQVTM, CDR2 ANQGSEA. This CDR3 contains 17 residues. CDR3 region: CSVKSTVRLARTETQYF. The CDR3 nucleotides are TGCAGCGTGAAGTCAACGGTTCGACTAGCGAGGACAGAGACCCAGTACTTC.

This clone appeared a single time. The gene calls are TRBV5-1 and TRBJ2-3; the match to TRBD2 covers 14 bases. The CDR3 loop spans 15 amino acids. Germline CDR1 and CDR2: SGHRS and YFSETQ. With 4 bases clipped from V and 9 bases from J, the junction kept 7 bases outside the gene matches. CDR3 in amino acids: CASSRGTSGRETQYF. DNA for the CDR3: TGCGCCAGCAGCCGAGGGACTAGCGGGAGAGAGACGCAGTATTTT. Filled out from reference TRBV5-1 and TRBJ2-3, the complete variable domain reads KAGVTQTPRYLIKTRGQQVTLSCSPISGHRSVSWYQQTPGQGLQFLFEYFSETQRNKGNFPGRFSGRQFSNSRSEMNVSTLELGDSALYLCASSRGTSGRETQYFGPGTRLTVL.

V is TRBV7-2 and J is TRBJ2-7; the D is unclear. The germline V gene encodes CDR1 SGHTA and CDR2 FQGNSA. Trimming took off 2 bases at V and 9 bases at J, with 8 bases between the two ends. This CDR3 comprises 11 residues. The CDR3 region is CASSLTDAQYF. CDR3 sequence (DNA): TGTGCCAGCAGCTTAACCGACGCGCAGTACTTC.

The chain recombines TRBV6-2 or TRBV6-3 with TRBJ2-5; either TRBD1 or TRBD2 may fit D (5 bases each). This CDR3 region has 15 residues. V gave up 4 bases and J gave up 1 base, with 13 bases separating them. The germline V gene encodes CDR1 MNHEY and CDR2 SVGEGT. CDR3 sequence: CASSLGRQTQETQYF. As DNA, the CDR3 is TGTGCCAGCAGTTTAGGGAGACAGACCCAAGAGACCCAGTACTTC.

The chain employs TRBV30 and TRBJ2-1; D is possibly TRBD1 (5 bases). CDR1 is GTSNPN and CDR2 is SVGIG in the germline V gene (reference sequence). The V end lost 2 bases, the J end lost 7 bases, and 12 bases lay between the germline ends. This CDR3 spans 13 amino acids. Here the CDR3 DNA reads TGTGCCTGGAGTACCAGGGCATCAAATGAGCAGTTCTTC. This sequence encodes CAWSTRASNEQFF. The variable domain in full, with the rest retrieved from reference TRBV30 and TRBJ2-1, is SQTIHQWPATLVQPVGSPLSLECTVEGTSNPNLYWYRQAAGRGLQLLFYSVGIGQISSEVPQNLSASRPQDRQFILSSKKLLLSDSGFYLCAWSTRASNEQFFGPGTRLTVL.

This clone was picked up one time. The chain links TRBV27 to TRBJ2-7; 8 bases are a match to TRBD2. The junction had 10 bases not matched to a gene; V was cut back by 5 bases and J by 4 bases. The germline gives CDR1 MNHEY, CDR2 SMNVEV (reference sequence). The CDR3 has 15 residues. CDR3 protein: CASSPRRGALYEQYF. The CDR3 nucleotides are TGTGCCAGCAGTCCCCGGCGGGGGGCCCTTTACGAGCAGTACTTC.

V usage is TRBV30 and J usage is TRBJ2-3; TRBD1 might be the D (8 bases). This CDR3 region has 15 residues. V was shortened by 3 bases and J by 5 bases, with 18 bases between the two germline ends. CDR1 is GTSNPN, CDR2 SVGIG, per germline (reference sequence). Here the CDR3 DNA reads TGTGCCTGGAGCCGAGCGGGAACAGGGGGAGATACGCAGTATTTT. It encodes CAWSRAGTGGDTQYF.

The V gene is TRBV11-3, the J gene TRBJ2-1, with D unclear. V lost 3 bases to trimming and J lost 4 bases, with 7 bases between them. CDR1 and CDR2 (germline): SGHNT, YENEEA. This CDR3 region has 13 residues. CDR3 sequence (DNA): TGTGCCAGCAGCTTGGGGATTTACAATGAGCAGTTCTTC. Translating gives CASSLGIYNEQFF.

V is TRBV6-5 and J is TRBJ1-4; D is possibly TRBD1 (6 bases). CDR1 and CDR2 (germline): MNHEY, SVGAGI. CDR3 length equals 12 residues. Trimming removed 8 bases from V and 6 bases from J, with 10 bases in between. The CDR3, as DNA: TGTGCCAGCTCTAGGGGGGATGAAAAACTGTTTTTT. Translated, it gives CASSRGDEKLFF.

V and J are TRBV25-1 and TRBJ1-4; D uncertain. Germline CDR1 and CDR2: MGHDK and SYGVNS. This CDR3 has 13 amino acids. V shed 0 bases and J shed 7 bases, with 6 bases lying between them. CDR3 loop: CASSEYFGEKLFF. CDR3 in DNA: TGTGCCAGCAGTGAATATTTCGGTGAAAAACTGTTTTTT.

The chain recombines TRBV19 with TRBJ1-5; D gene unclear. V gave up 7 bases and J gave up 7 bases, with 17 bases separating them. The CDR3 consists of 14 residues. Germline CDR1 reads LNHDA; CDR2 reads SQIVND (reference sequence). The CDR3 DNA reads TGTGCCAGTAATTGGTTCCCCGATCTACAGCCCCAGCATTTT. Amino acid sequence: CASNWFPDLQPQHF. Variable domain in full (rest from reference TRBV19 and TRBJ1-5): DGGITQSPKYLFRKEGQNVTLSCEQNLNHDAMYWYRQDPGQGLRLIYYSQIVNDFQKGDIAEGYSVSREKKESFPLTVTSAQKNPTAFYLCASNWFPDLQPQHFGDGTRLSIL.

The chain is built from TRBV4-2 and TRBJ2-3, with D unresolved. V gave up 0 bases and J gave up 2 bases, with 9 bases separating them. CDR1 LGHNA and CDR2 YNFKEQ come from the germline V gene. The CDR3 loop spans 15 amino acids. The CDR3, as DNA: TGTGCCAGCAGCCAAGAGGCTAGACACACAGATACGCAGTATTTT. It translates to CASSQEARHTDTQYF.